The present entry profiles one T cell receptor beta chain with its context. There is no known antigen for this receptor. No base-level quality is on record; no much larger clone is a single base apart. Libraries were prepared through the immunoSEQ multiplex PCR assay. TCRdb provides this immuneACCESS table in a form limited to in-frame rearrangements. Some clones are lacking; in checked studies, under half of them reflect an unresolved V gene, and why the rest are absent is not known. The sample yields 35,000 to 45,000 clones; around 78% were counted once. The ten most abundant clones make up roughly 47% of the sample. The sample is drawn from a study of control samples from healthy donors and cancer patients (dated by TCRdb to 2020 to 2022). Sequences GTSNPN (CDR1) and SVGIG (CDR2) are obtained from the germline V gene (reference sequence). Trimming costs V 2 bases and J 4 bases, and their ends lie 8 bases apart. Counted from cysteine to phenylalanine, this CDR3 has 12 amino acids. The kept DNA is CDR3 alone, 36 bases in frame from the first base.

Sequencing was performed on blood. This receptor was identified in a man aged 60-69 years in good health. The chain is made from TRBV30 and TRBJ1-2; the D gene cannot be resolved reliably. The DNA sequence is TGTGCCTGGAGTACCGGACCCTATGGCTACACCTTC. Its translation reads: CAWSTGPYGYTF.